These 4 T cell receptor beta chains came from one sample sequenced in a study of CD8+ T cells in alopecia areata. RNA was isolated and reverse transcribed to cDNA, the sequencing template. The repertoire was sequenced with immunoSEQ multiplex PCR; TCRdb's copy has only in-frame clones and lacks some. In the table there are hundreds of thousands of clones, more than 55% of which are singletons. Treatment given: oral pan-JAK inhibitor, 5-10 mg twice daily. The material was CD4+ T cells sorted from blood, obtained around week 42, from a patient treated with tofacitinib. The receptor set was obtained from a human donor with alopecia areata.

J is TRBJ2-7 and V is TRBV7-8, with D tentatively TRBD1 (6 bases). Germline V gives CDR1 SGHVS, CDR2 FQNEAQ. V was shortened by 6 bases and J by 7 bases, with 16 bases between the two germline ends. The CDR3 loop spans 13 amino acids. CDR3 region: CASRQDRNREQYF. DNA of the CDR3: TGTGCCAGCAGACAAGACAGGAATCGAGAGCAGTACTTC.

V usage is TRBV30 and J usage is TRBJ2-2; unclear D gene. The V end lost 5 bases, the J end lost 1 base, and 8 bases lay between the germline ends. CDR3 length: 13 amino acids. The germline V gene has CDR1 GTSNPN and CDR2 SVGIG (reference sequence). For the CDR3, the DNA is TGTGCCTGGCATCCACAGAACACCGGGGAGCTGTTTTTT. Residues: CAWHPQNTGELFF.

This chain joins TRBV5-6 and TRBJ1-4, with D uncertain. The CDR3 spans 16 residues. Trimming removed 4 bases from V and 7 bases from J, with 20 bases in between. Germline CDR1 and CDR2: SGHDT and YYEEEE. DNA of the CDR3: TGTGCCAGCAGCCCCCCGGGGATGGTGGTGGGTGAAAAACTGTTTTTT. Protein product: CASSPPGMVVGEKLFF.

The V and J genes are TRBV29-1 and TRBJ1-2; 10 positions match TRBD1. The CDR3 has 16 amino acids. Trimming removed 5 bases from V and 4 bases from J; junction bases left unmatched: 13. Per germline, CDR1 SQVTM and CDR2 ANQGSEA. The CDR3 loop reads CSVKVGTTGGVYGYTF. The CDR3 DNA follows: TGCAGCGTTAAAGTTGGTACGACAGGGGGCGTCTATGGCTACACCTTC. The complete variable domain, with remaining parts taken from reference TRBV29-1 and TRBJ1-2, reads SAVISQKPSRDICQRGTSLTIQCQVDSQVTMMFWYRQQPGQSLTLIATANQGSEATYESGFVIDKFPISRPNLTFSTLTVSNMSPEDSSIYLCSVKVGTTGGVYGYTFGSGTRLTVV.